The source of this TCR beta chain is a study of post-analysis software for immune sequencing data. Overall study findings and caveats: Relative to controls, patients had 4 or 5 TRBV segments at higher frequency, with TRBV5-6, TRBV5-1 and TRBV20-1 among these.

Incorporated into the TCR beta cDNA libraries were unique molecular identifiers, which served to reduce PCR and sequencing biases. TCRdb reprocessed the PCR reads with MiXCR, giving one entry per CDR3 protein. The table records about 540,000 distinct CDR3 sequences, roughly 34% of them present only once. The CDR3 runs to 13 residues. Germline lookup yields CDR1 SGHTA and CDR2 FQGNSA. A remark on this clonotype: Its matching antigen is unknown. At one boundary the junction diverges from the germline segment, which might be a read error.

This rearrangement joins TRBV7-2 to TRBJ1-1; possible D gene TRBD1, 5 bases. Sequencing used blood. The TCR comes from a girl aged 2-17 years with multiple sclerosis. DNA of the CDR3: TGTGCCAGCACCCGTCGGGGGAACACTGAGGCTTTCTTT. This gives the protein CASTRRGNTEAFF.